This T cell receptor beta chain was obtained from a study of shared clonotypes between healthy human individuals. Generated by immunoSEQ multiplex PCR, the TCRdb table keeps only in-frame clones and is missing some. This table holds 1,500,000 or so clones, 98% to 99% found once. The sample comprised naive CD4+ T cells sorted from blood. Subset noted: CD45RA+ positively selected. The clonotype comes from a man aged 25 to 45 in good health.

This CDR3 is CASSYSGDRFYEQYF. The CDR3 DNA reads as TGTGCCAGCAGTTACTCGGGGGACAGATTCTACGAGCAGTACTTC. This sequence joins TRBV6-5 and TRBJ2-7; 7 bases agree with TRBD1. Germline V gene sequence: CDR1 MNHEY, CDR2 SVGAGI. The J segment lost 3 bases and the V segment lost 0 bases, leaving 5 bases of the junction unmatched. This CDR3 region has 15 residues.